The text below deals with one TCR beta chain. The CDR3 totals 14 residues. V lost 6 bases to trimming and J lost 2 bases; unmatched junction nucleotides: 7. Germline lookup yields CDR1 SGHRS and CDR2 YFSETQ. This sample was taken from a study of blood T cell repertoires in COVID-19. Study as a whole: Sites in the United States, Italy and Spain provided acute and convalescent COVID-19 samples. From T cells, B-cell-depleted T cells, or PBMCs came the material, which was cDNA or gDNA.

Authors' data handling: Using reference gene primer amplification, nucleated cell counts were estimated. TCRdb keeps only in-frame clones here, not all; method: immunoSEQ multiplex PCR. V, J and clone size were drawn from that table, and D and trimming were deduced from the DNA. The repertoire holds about 120,000 clones, with 80% as singletons. The chain has TRBV5-1 and TRBJ2-7, with 8 bases lining up with TRBD1. This TCR was recovered from a man aged 70-80 years with acute or convalescent COVID-19. What was sequenced was peripheral blood. In DNA, the CDR3 is TGCGCCAGCACCCGGACAGGGATCCCCTACGAGCAGTACTTC. As protein: CASTRTGIPYEQYF.